This T cell receptor (beta chain) was retrieved from a study of T cells in Graves' hyperthyroidism and ophthalmopathy (dated by TCRdb to between 2018 and 2021). For the wider study: To identify TCR V-J signatures that set the groups apart, the researchers used a discovery cohort of 100 or so patients, made up of fewer than 50 with Graves' ophthalmopathy and around 58 with stable Graves' hyperthyroidism. The 85 to 100 discovery patients were divided at random into training and test sets in a 7:3 ratio. Whether ophthalmopathy could be predicted prospectively was tested in an independent validation cohort made up of about 18 hyperthyroidism patients plus 17 patients who later progressed to ophthalmopathy. The paper describes TCR Vbeta CDR3 sequencing of some 130 peripheral blood samples, made up of about 41 ophthalmopathy patients, 70 to 75 hyperthyroidism patients and 17 progressor patients. After blood sampling, hyperthyroidism patients were treated with methimazole at a starting dose of 30 mg daily, and ophthalmopathy patients were treated with high-dose intravenous methylprednisolone. In roughly six Graves' hyperthyroidism patients, the study also compared T-cell repertoires from thyroid tissue with T-cell repertoires from blood.

This clonotype was picked up one time. What antigen it recognizes has not been identified. The record has no base qualities; no much larger clone is one base away. Resting on one read, the evidence is weak. The research as a whole found: In cross-validation, a model built on a 13 V-J signature told ophthalmopathy apart from stable hyperthyroidism with less than 90% sensitivity and about 81% specificity, and in testing the same model reached 80%/75%. Most expanded thyroid clonotypes (frequency above 0.001) were also detected in blood, suggesting blood repertoires may reflect thyroid immune responses. In validation, the model predicted progression to ophthalmopathy with about 71% sensitivity and around 72% specificity, a median of approximately 6.5 months before onset. Sample size was not statistically predetermined, and blinding of investigators to group allocation was not performed.

Stable Graves' hyperthyroidism was defined as the absence of progression to ophthalmopathy over 18 months of follow-up. The hyperthyroidism patients were between 18 and 65 years old and newly diagnosed, with a disease duration of less than 2 months. The study excluded patients with uncontrolled infections, other autoimmune diseases, pregnancy or lactation. Diagnoses were based on clinical symptoms, serum thyroxine and TRAb, thyroid ultrasound and orbital computed tomography. Total RNA was extracted with Trizol reagent, and quality was checked on an Agilent 2100 Bioanalyzer. The TCR beta CDR3 regions were amplified from the RNA transcripts. The TCR CDR3 was subjected to a first round of RT-PCR using the HTBI primer set and the Qiagen OneStep RT-PCR kit. Libraries were constructed in a second round of multiplex PCR, after which size selection and purification were carried out. Paired-end sequencing of the libraries was performed with 100 bp reads on an Illumina HiSeq2000. In the authors' own workflow: Raw data were processed with SOAPnuke, discarding reads with adapters, uncalled bases, mean Phred below 15, or no exact constant-primer or identifier match. High-quality paired reads were merged using COPE v1.2.5, and each unique nucleotide sequence was defined as a clonotype. Clonotypes were aligned to IMGT TRBV, TRBD and TRBJ reference segments using MiTCR v1.1. Only V-J combinations with frequency above 0.0001, covering about 99% of repertoires, were analysed. A TCS score was defined as the ratio of F50 (clonal expansion) to E x V (chaos), with BLOSUM62-based TCRdist applied between CDR3 peptides within each V-J. Welch's t-statistics and random forest reduced roughly 500 V-J features to some 14, which were used in a naive Bayes classifier (R e1071). The similarity between thyroid and blood repertoires was quantified using the Morisita-Horn index. Through fastp at Q25 and MiXCR, TCRdb rebuilt clones from the public reads, retaining in-frame beta chains. Each CDR3 protein gets just one entry, which takes the most common genes and DNA from the rows behind it. TCRdb, not the authors, supplied the V and J calls. The sample data list about 580,000 distinct CDR3 sequences, and around 46% of these were observed just once. The ten largest clones represent roughly 7.7% of the sample.

Measured from the cysteine to the phenylalanine, the CDR3 is 14 residues long. The retained sequence is limited to the CDR3, 42 bases, with the frame set at the first base. Looking up the germline V gene (reference sequence) yields CDR1 LNHNV and CDR2 YYDKDF. V is cut by 5 bases and J by 10 bases, and the space between the germline ends is 15 bases. This sequence originates from a woman younger than 30 with Graves' hyperthyroidism. This chain joins TRBV15 to TRBJ1-6; TRBD1 might be the D gene, on 5 matching bases. Sequencing was performed on peripheral blood or thyroid tissue (not recorded which). The DNA sequence follows: TGTGCCACCAGCCACCGTTCGGCAGGGTCACCCCTCCACTTT. Its coded protein is CATSHRSAGSPLHF.